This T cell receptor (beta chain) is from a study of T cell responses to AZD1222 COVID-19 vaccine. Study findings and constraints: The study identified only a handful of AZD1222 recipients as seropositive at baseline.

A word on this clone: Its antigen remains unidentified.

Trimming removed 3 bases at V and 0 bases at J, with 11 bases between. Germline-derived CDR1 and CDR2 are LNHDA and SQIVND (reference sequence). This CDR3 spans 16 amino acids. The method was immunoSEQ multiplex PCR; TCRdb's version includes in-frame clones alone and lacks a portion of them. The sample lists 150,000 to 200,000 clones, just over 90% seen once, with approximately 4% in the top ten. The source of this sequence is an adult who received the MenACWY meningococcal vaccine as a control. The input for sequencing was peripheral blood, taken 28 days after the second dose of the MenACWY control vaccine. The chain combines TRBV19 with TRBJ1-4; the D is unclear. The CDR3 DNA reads TGTGCCAGTAGTATGGGTCAGGTTGCAACTAATGAAAAACTGTTTTTT. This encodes CASSMGQVATNEKLFF.